What follows are 3 T cell receptor beta chains derived from one specimen sequenced in a study of early T cells in non-severe SARS-CoV-2 infection. Via MiXCR, TCRdb re-called the 5' RACE reads, giving one row per CDR3 protein. This sample yields roughly 28,000 distinct CDR3 sequences, of which about 4.1% are seen a single time; roughly 5.5% belongs to the top ten. Material: whole blood. The receptor source for this set is an adult who was a healthcare worker with PCR-confirmed SARS-CoV-2 infection or an uninfected control (not recorded which).

This clonotype was seen repeatedly, ten times or more. This chain uses TRBV5-1 with TRBJ2-1, with TRBD2 identical over 7 bases. The V gene's germline CDR1 is SGHRS and CDR2 YFSETQ. V lost 3 bases, J lost 3 bases, and 0 bases stayed unmatched. The CDR3 is 13 residues long. The CDR3 loop is CASSSGGYNEQFF. DNA for the CDR3: TGCGCCAGCAGCTCGGGAGGCTACAATGAGCAGTTCTTC.

This clonotype was observed many times. The chain couples TRBV20-1 to TRBJ2-1; D unclear. Trimming took off 0 bases at V and 4 bases at J, with 22 bases between the two ends. Germline V gene sequence: CDR1 DFQATT, CDR2 SNEGSKA (reference sequence). The CDR3 length is 18 residues. This CDR3 is CSAREFWAEMPEYNEQFF. CDR3 coding DNA: TGCAGTGCTAGAGAGTTTTGGGCGGAGATGCCCGAGTACAATGAGCAGTTCTTC.

This clonotype was counted ten times or more. V is TRBV30 and J is TRBJ1-5; D ambiguous. The V end lost 3 bases, the J end lost 7 bases, and 10 bases lay between the germline ends. Germline V gene data show CDR1 as GTSNPN and CDR2 as SVGIG (reference sequence). The CDR3 totals 12 residues. Here the CDR3 reads CAWRVQWQPQHF. For the CDR3, the DNA is TGTGCCTGGAGGGTTCAGTGGCAGCCCCAGCATTTT.